The rows below give T cell receptor beta chains drawn from one sample of a study of T cell repertoires in cytomegalovirus infection. One entry per CDR3 protein, called by TCRdb with MiXCR from the reads. This sample yields approximately 730,000 distinct CDR3 sequences, of which about 29% are seen a single time; roughly 14% belongs to the top ten. These receptors lack a known antigen. The input for sequencing was cultured CD8+ T cells from PBMCs, taken from culture after CMV antigen stimulation. Receptors originate from a human donor in good health (CMV status not recorded). Some clones in this sample may be carry-over from other donors' samples. Each CDR3 is given with its conserved first and last residue. D genes are given only for firm matches. The size entry is marked missing in some rows and otherwise reads once, few, many or a size class.

V: TRBV19
D: TRBD1
J: TRBJ1-1
size: .
CDR3: CASSPLTGVDAEAFF
DNA: TGTGCCAGTAGTCCTCTAACAGGGGTCGACGCTGAAGCTTTCTTT

V: TRBV7-6
D: .
J: TRBJ2-2
size: many
CDR3: CASSLVGDRELFF
DNA: TGTGCCAGCAGCTTAGTGGGGGACCGGGAGCTGTTTTTT

V: TRBV6-6
D: .
J: TRBJ2-5
size: once
CDR3: CASSYGLSSGPETQYF
DNA: TGTGCCAGCAGTTACGGGCTCTCAAGCGGCCCAGAGACCCAGTACTTC

V: TRBV23-1
D: TRBD1
J: TRBJ1-5
size: few
CDR3: CASSQSYRGGGNQPQHF
DNA: TGCGCCAGCAGTCAGTCTTACAGGGGGGGCGGCAATCAGCCCCAGCATTTT

V: TRBV2
D: TRBD2
J: TRBJ2-3
size: .
CDR3: CASIRTSGSTDTQYF
DNA: TGTGCCAGCATTAGGACTAGCGGATCCACAGATACGCAGTATTTT

V: TRBV7-2
D: .
J: TRBJ1-5
size: few
CDR3: CASSPGRVTANQPQHF
DNA: TGTGCCAGCAGCCCGGGACGCGTGACGGCGAATCAGCCCCAGCATTTT

V: TRBV6-2/TRBV6-3
D: TRBD1
J: TRBJ2-1
size: once
CDR3: CASSYSRGNYNEQFF
DNA: TGTGCCAGCAGTTATAGCAGGGGGAACTACAATGAGCAGTTCTTC

V: TRBV28
D: .
J: TRBJ1-1
size: .
CDR3: CASQGLAFLTEAFF
DNA: TGTGCCAGTCAGGGGCTTGCTTTTCTCACTGAAGCTTTCTTT

V: TRBV4-1
D: .
J: TRBJ1-1
size: .
CDR3: CASSQVPPTEAFF
DNA: TGCGCCAGCAGCCAAGTGCCTCCCACTGAAGCTTTCTTT

V: TRBV7-8
D: .
J: TRBJ2-7
size: .
CDR3: CASSLVGRGSSYEQYF
DNA: TGTGCCAGCAGCTTAGTGGGGAGGGGGAGCTCCTACGAGCAGTACTTC

V: TRBV14
D: .
J: TRBJ1-3
size: .
CDR3: CASSHMDSGNTIYF
DNA: TGTGCCAGCAGCCACATGGACTCTGGAAACACCATATATTTT

V: TRBV29-1
D: TRBD1
J: TRBJ2-1
size: once
CDR3: CSLLGQDRSREQFF
DNA: TGCAGCCTGCTAGGACAGGACCGTTCTAGGGAGCAGTTCTTC

V: TRBV27
D: .
J: TRBJ1-5
size: .
CDR3: CASSPRWGGNQPQHF
DNA: TGTGCCAGCAGTCCAAGATGGGGGGGCAATCAGCCCCAGCATTTT

V: TRBV20-1
D: TRBD1
J: TRBJ1-2
size: .
CDR3: CSARTGGPSYGYTF
DNA: TGCAGTGCTAGGACAGGGGGCCCTTCCTATGGCTACACCTTC

V: TRBV15
D: .
J: TRBJ2-1
size: .
CDR3: CATSRVPRGNEQFF
DNA: TGTGCCACCAGCAGAGTCCCACGGGGCAATGAGCAGTTCTTC

V: TRBV11-1
D: .
J: TRBJ1-2
size: .
CDR3: CASSLARQPLEGYTF
DNA: TGTGCCAGCAGCTTAGCGCGGCAGCCTCTTGAAGGCTACACCTTC

V: TRBV20-1
D: .
J: TRBJ2-5
size: few
CDR3: CSARDGTRPDTQYF
DNA: TGCAGTGCTAGAGACGGAACTAGGCCGGATACCCAGTACTTC

V: TRBV7-2
D: TRBD2
J: TRBJ2-3
size: many
CDR3: CASSSLLAGGSGDTQYF
DNA: TGTGCCAGCAGCTCCCTACTAGCGGGGGGGTCCGGAGATACGCAGTATTTT

V: TRBV5-1
D: TRBD2
J: TRBJ2-1
size: many
CDR3: CASSQGLAGANEQFF
DNA: TGTGCCAGCAGTCAGGGACTAGCGGGGGCCAATGAGCAGTTCTTC

V: TRBV4-1
D: TRBD1
J: TRBJ2-2
size: few
CDR3: CASSLTGVELFF
DNA: TGCGCCAGCAGCCTGACAGGGGTGGAGCTGTTTTTT

V: TRBV9
D: TRBD1
J: TRBJ1-1
size: .
CDR3: CASSVGDRGRVTEAFF
DNA: TGTGCCAGCAGCGTGGGGGACAGGGGGCGGGTCACTGAAGCTTTCTTT

V: TRBV7-9
D: .
J: TRBJ1-1
size: few
CDR3: CASSLESMNTEAFF
DNA: TGTGCCAGCAGCTTAGAATCCATGAACACTGAAGCTTTCTTT

V: TRBV7-3
D: TRBD2
J: TRBJ2-7
size: .
CDR3: CAGSPLAGLSEQYF
DNA: TGTGCCGGCAGCCCCCTAGCGGGCCTTAGCGAGCAGTACTTC

V: TRBV6-6
D: .
J: TRBJ2-1
size: few
CDR3: CASKMGTEQFF
DNA: TGTGCCAGCAAGATGGGGACGGAGCAGTTCTTC

V: TRBV6-1
D: .
J: TRBJ1-1
size: .
CDR3: CASSEDGAGWNTEAFF
DNA: TGTGCCAGCAGTGAAGATGGGGCAGGATGGAACACTGAAGCTTTCTTT

V: TRBV7-9
D: .
J: TRBJ2-5
size: few
CDR3: CASSLVDTLFQETQYF
DNA: TGTGCCAGCAGCTTGGTGGACACCCTGTTTCAAGAGACCCAGTACTTC

V: TRBV7-2
D: .
J: TRBJ1-5
size: many
CDR3: CASSVIPGGNQPQHF
DNA: TGTGCCAGCAGCGTGATCCCAGGGGGCAATCAGCCCCAGCATTTT

V: TRBV6-6
D: .
J: TRBJ2-1
size: .
CDR3: CASSFLSDSSYNEQFF
DNA: TGTGCCAGCAGTTTCCTCTCGGACAGCTCCTACAATGAGCAGTTCTTC

V: TRBV4-3
D: .
J: TRBJ1-1
size: many
CDR3: CASSLKLWGTEAFF
DNA: TGCGCCAGCAGCCTTAAGCTTTGGGGCACTGAAGCTTTCTTT

V: TRBV7-2
D: TRBD1
J: TRBJ1-2
size: .
CDR3: CASIEGDRAYGYTF
DNA: TGTGCCAGCATCGAGGGGGACAGGGCCTATGGCTACACCTTC

V: TRBV6-5
D: TRBD1
J: TRBJ2-4
size: many
CDR3: CASSYQYGQGAAKNIQYF
DNA: TGTGCCAGCAGTTACCAATACGGACAGGGGGCAGCCAAAAACATTCAGTACTTC

V: TRBV12-3/TRBV12-4
D: .
J: TRBJ2-3
size: many
CDR3: CASKPEPGEPSTDTQYF
DNA: TGTGCCAGCAAACCCGAGCCCGGGGAACCTAGCACAGATACGCAGTATTTT